These 3 T cell receptor beta chains were all obtained from the same sample, sequenced in a study of blood T cell repertoires in COVID-19. TCRdb's table, derived via immunoSEQ multiplex PCR, lists solely in-frame clones and lacks some. This table has some 160,000 clones, about 86% appearing once. Sequences were obtained from peripheral blood. Receptors were obtained from a woman aged 70-85 years who had recovered from COVID-19.

Worth noting for this clone: Additional DNA sequences in this sample encode the identical CDR3. J is TRBJ2-3 and V is TRBV6-2 or TRBV6-3, with 7 bases aligning to TRBD1. This CDR3 comprises 17 residues. The V gene end was trimmed by 0 bases and the J gene end by 2 bases; junction bases not matched to a gene: 8. Germline assignment: CDR1 MNHEY and CDR2 SVGEGT. In DNA, the CDR3 is TGTGCCAGCAGTTACTCCACCCCAGGGGGAGTCACAGATACGCAGTATTTT. Translated, it gives CASSYSTPGGVTDTQYF.

This clone appeared a few times. The chain combines TRBV5-1 with TRBJ2-2, with D possibly matching TRBD2 (7 bases). Germline CDR1 is SGHRS and CDR2 is YFSETQ. The CDR3 consists of 15 residues. V was clipped by 4 bases and J by 6 bases, with 16 bases between them. CDR3 DNA: TGCGCCAGCAGCCCCCTTGGGGGGGGGCCCGGGGAGCTGTTTTTT. Encoded protein: CASSPLGGGPGELFF.

The chain carries TRBV4-2 and TRBJ2-5; 13 bases fit TRBD2. Germline loops: CDR1 LGHNA, CDR2 YNFKEQ. The CDR3 runs 15 residues. Trimming took 3 bases from V and 5 from J; bases not matched to a gene: 3. The CDR3 region is CASSHRLAGGETQYF. In DNA, the CDR3 is TGTGCCAGCAGCCACCGACTAGCGGGAGGTGAGACCCAGTACTTC.